These 17 T cell receptor beta chains came from one sample sequenced in a study of regulatory T cells in long-lasting Graves disease. Time point described: persistent/refractory GD, antithyroid drugs over 5 years with positive TRAb. RNA isolated from PBMCs was used to make the TCR library. iRepertoire HTBI primers and Arm-PCR of CDR3 regions built TCR beta libraries. TCRdb reprocessed the multiplex PCR reads with MiXCR, giving one entry per CDR3 protein. The sample lists hundreds of thousands of distinct CDR3 sequences; roughly 20% were seen once. Material: peripheral blood mononuclear cells (PBMCs), obtained when the disease was refractory, from a patient treated with antithyroid drugs. These receptors originate from a female donor with Graves disease.

Ten or more counts support this clonotype. The V and J genes are TRBV28 and TRBJ1-1; D not resolved. There are 14 residues in the CDR3. The germline V and J ends were trimmed by 3 bases and 1 base, with 9 bases remaining between them. Germline CDR1 and CDR2: MDHEN and SYDVKM. This chain's CDR3 is CASSLWSENTEAFF. DNA of the CDR3: TGTGCCAGCAGTTTGTGGTCGGAGAACACTGAAGCTTTCTTT.

The chain is built from TRBV24-1 and TRBJ2-7, with D uncertain. V gave up 4 bases and J gave up 3 bases, with 6 bases separating them. CDR3 length: 12 residues. The germline gives CDR1 KGHDR, CDR2 SFDVKD. CDR3 coding DNA: TGTGCCACCAGTGAATCCGGCTACGAGCAGTACTTC. This gives the protein CATSESGYEQYF.

This clonotype was recorded a few times. Just one base apart from a much larger clone, this may be a read error. This sequence joins TRBV6-6 and TRBJ2-5; a weak D match, TRBD2 (5 bases). This CDR3 has 15 residues. Germline V CDR1 and CDR2: MNHNY, SVGAGI (reference sequence). CDR3 sequence reads: CACSYSTGIQETQYF. The CDR3 nucleotides read TGTGCCTGCAGTTACTCGACCGGGATCCAAGAGACCCAGTACTTC.

This chain joins TRBV28 and TRBJ2-2; 7 nucleotides line up with TRBD2. The J segment lost 5 bases and the V segment lost 5 bases, leaving 17 bases of the junction unmatched. The germline CDR1 and CDR2 sequences are MDHEN and SYDVKM. The CDR3 loop spans 18 amino acids. CDR3 in DNA: TGTGCCAGCAGTACGACGACGGGGGGAGGATTATCGACCGGGGAGCTGTTTTTT. Translated, it gives CASSTTTGGGLSTGELFF.

Concerning this clonotype: This could be a read error, since a much larger clone is one nucleotide away. V and J are TRBV6-1 and TRBJ1-5, with a tentative D call TRBD1 (5 bases). This CDR3 has 16 amino acids. Germline CDR1 reads MNHNS; CDR2 reads SASEGT. With 3 bases removed from V and 4 bases from J, the gap between germline ends came to 16 bases. The CDR3 sequence: CASSDGTVRPNQPQHF. As DNA, the CDR3 is TGTGCCAGCAGTGATGGGACGGTGAGACCTAATCAGCCCCAGCATTTT.

In regard to this clonotype: One end of the junction fails to match germline, which may point to a read error. The CDR3 DNA sequence: TGTGTCAGCAGTTTTGGGGACCTTAGGGGGGAGCTGTTTTTT. It specifies CVSSFGDLRGELFF. This rearrangement joins TRBV28 to TRBJ2-2; either TRBD1 or TRBD2 may fit D (5 bases each). The CDR3 sequence is 14 residues long. From germline, CDR1 is MDHEN and CDR2 SYDVKM.

This clonotype was detected only a few times. This rearrangement joins TRBV5-1 to TRBJ2-7; 10 bases line up with TRBD2. The CDR3 runs 17 residues. Looked up from germline, CDR1 is SGHRS and CDR2 is YFSETQ. V gave up 0 bases and J gave up 0 bases; unmatched junction bases: 6. The CDR3 protein is CASSLASGSHHSYEQYF. For the CDR3, the DNA is TGCGCCAGCAGCTTGGCTAGCGGGAGCCACCACTCCTACGAGCAGTACTTC.

This clonotype was picked up many times. This chain connects TRBV15 to TRBJ2-5, with D perhaps TRBD1 or TRBD2 (5 bases each). Germline V gives CDR1 LNHNV, CDR2 YYDKDF (reference sequence). V lost 5 bases to trimming and J lost 5 bases, with 9 bases between them. The CDR3 is 12 residues long. The CDR3 DNA follows: TGTGCCACCAGCGCTGGGACCGAGACCCAGTACTTC. Protein product: CATSAGTETQYF.

This clonotype was counted between two and nine times. The chain employs TRBV27 and TRBJ2-7; D call uncertain. Trimming took 0 bases from V and 5 from J, leaving 8 bases between them. The length of the CDR3 is 13 residues. Germline CDR1 and CDR2: MNHEY and SMNVEV (reference sequence). The CDR3 sequence: CASSLSGSNEQYF. Here the CDR3 DNA reads TGTGCCAGCAGTTTATCGGGGTCCAACGAGCAGTACTTC.

The J gene is TRBJ2-7, the V gene TRBV14; D is ambiguous. Germline V gene data show CDR1 as SGHDN and CDR2 as FVKESK. Trimming took off 0 bases at V and 5 bases at J, with 8 bases between the two ends. The CDR3 is 13 amino acids. In DNA, the CDR3 is TGTGCCAGCAGCCAAGACCTAAGGGACGAGCAGTACTTC. Its protein product is CASSQDLRDEQYF.

This sequence joins TRBV12-3 or TRBV12-4 and TRBJ2-5, with TRBD2 as a possible D gene (7 bases). The CDR3 runs 14 residues. Trimming left V 5 bases short and J 5 bases short, with 15 bases between. The CDR3 sequence is CASSPQGGLETQYF. CDR3 nucleotides: TGTGCCAGCAGTCCACAGGGAGGGCTTGAGACCCAGTACTTC.

This clonotype came up a few times. The V gene is TRBV3-1, the J gene TRBJ1-6, with D maybe TRBD1 (5 bases). Looked up from germline, CDR1 is LGHDT and CDR2 is YNNKEL (reference sequence). This CDR3 has 15 amino acids. V was clipped by 1 base and J by 14 bases, with 18 bases between them. As DNA, the CDR3 is TGTGCCAGCAGCCAAGGGTCAGGGCCGTCCGTTGCCCTCCACTTT. This codes for CASSQGSGPSVALHF.

This clonotype appeared a few times. The chain recombines TRBV6-1 with TRBJ2-7, with 8 bases fitting TRBD1. With V trimmed by 6 bases and J by 2 bases, 6 bases remained unmatched. The germline V gene encodes CDR1 MNHNS and CDR2 SASEGT. This CDR3 contains 14 residues. The CDR3: CASRDRATPYEQYF. The DNA for the CDR3 is TGTGCCAGCAGGGACAGGGCAACACCCTACGAGCAGTACTTC.

This rearrangement joins TRBV3-1 to TRBJ2-2, with 10 nucleotides matching TRBD1. The germline V gene has CDR1 LGHDT and CDR2 YNNKEL (reference sequence). V gave up 2 bases and J gave up 0 bases; unmatched junction bases: 6. The CDR3 length is 18 residues. The CDR3: CASSQRRQGASNTGELFF. DNA of the CDR3: TGTGCCAGCAGCCAAAGGAGACAGGGGGCGTCGAACACCGGGGAGCTGTTTTTT.

The CDR3 bases are TGTGCCAGCAGTCCCATCTCTGCGTCGAGCTCCTACAATGAGCAGTTCTTC. Amino acids: CASSPISASSSYNEQFF. The chain uses TRBV27 and TRBJ2-1; D unclear. The CDR3 consists of 17 residues. Germline CDR1 and CDR2: MNHEY and SMNVEV (reference sequence). V was clipped by 5 bases and J by 0 bases, with 17 bases between them.

The CDR3 DNA follows: TGTGCCAGCAGCCATCTAAAACCCGCGGGCACCGGGGAGCTGTTTTTT. Translation: CASSHLKPAGTGELFF. This chain uses TRBV7-9 with TRBJ2-2, with D maybe TRBD2 (5 bases). The V and J ends lost 5 bases and 4 bases respectively, with 17 bases between them. In germline, CDR1 is SEHNR, CDR2 FQNEAQ (reference sequence). The CDR3 runs to 16 residues.

This clonotype was recorded many times. V gene TRBV29-1 combines with J gene TRBJ2-7, with D possibly being TRBD1 or TRBD2 (6 bases each). The CDR3 has 12 residues. The germline V gene encodes CDR1 SQVTM and CDR2 ANQGSEA. With 4 bases removed from V and 4 bases from J, the gap between germline ends came to 11 bases. For the CDR3, the DNA is TGCAGCGTTGGGGGGGACACTTACGAGCAGTACTTC. As protein: CSVGGDTYEQYF.